This is a list of T cell receptor beta chains from one sample in a study of regulatory T cells. The data were produced by immunoSEQ multiplex PCR, yet TCRdb's version contains in-frame clones alone and is incomplete. The repertoire holds about 17,000 clones, with 80% to 90% as singletons. The material sequenced was conventional CD4+ T cells sorted from blood. The source of these receptors is a person aged 25 to 39 with CD3G deficiency. Both conserved end residues are part of each CDR3. A D gene is named only where the DNA matches it firmly. A clone size is listed for some rows: how often the clone was seen (once, few, many), or a class if it is expanded.

D	J	V	size	DNA	CDR3
TRBD1	TRBJ2-7	TRBV7-8	-	TGTGCCAGCAGCCCCCGGGACAGGGGGCGAAGACAAGAGCAGTACTTC	CASSPRDRGRRQEQYF
-	TRBJ2-5	TRBV7-9	-	TGTGCCAGCAGCTTAGCGTCAGCAGGCAGGGGAGAGACCCAGTACTTC	CASSLASAGRGETQYF
-	TRBJ1-1	TRBV6-6	-	TGTGCCAGCAGAAAAGCAGGGTTAAACACTGAAGCTTTCTTT	CASRKAGLNTEAFF
TRBD2	TRBJ2-1	TRBV6-1	-	TGTGCCAGCAGTGGTAGCGGGAGGGTCTCGAATGAGCAGTTCTTC	CASSGSGRVSNEQFF
TRBD1	TRBJ2-2	TRBV4-1	few	TGCGCCAGCAGCCTATCGGGACAGCCGAACACCGGGGAGCTGTTTTTT	CASSLSGQPNTGELFF
TRBD1	TRBJ2-7	TRBV5-1	-	TGCGCCAGCAGCCAGGGGGCCATTGCCTACGAGCAGTACTTC	CASSQGAIAYEQYF
-	TRBJ2-2	TRBV19	-	TGTGCCAGTAGTATAGTTGGCCGCCCCAACGGGGAGCTGTTTTTT	CASSIVGRPNGELFF
-	TRBJ1-2	TRBV6-1	-	TGTGCCAGCAGTGAATGGGGGGGGAATGGCTACACCTTC	CASSEWGGNGYTF
TRBD1	TRBJ1-5	TRBV28	-	TGTGCCAGCAGAGTGGGACAGCCTTATCAGCCCCAGCATTTT	CASRVGQPYQPQHF
-	TRBJ1-5	TRBV6-1	-	TGTGCCAGCAGTGAAGGGGATCAGCCCCAGCATTTT	CASSEGDQPQHF
-	TRBJ2-7	TRBV6-6	-	TGTGCCAGCAGTACATACGACGGGTACGAGCAGTACTTC	CASSTYDGYEQYF
TRBD2	TRBJ2-2	TRBV27	-	TGTGCCAGCAGTTCCAAAGGACTAGCGGGACTTCCCTTCACCGGGGAGCTGTTTTTT	CASSSKGLAGLPFTGELFF
TRBD1	TRBJ2-7	TRBV18	-	TGTGCCAGCTCGCAGACAGGGGCCTACGAGCAGTACTTC	CASSQTGAYEQYF
-	TRBJ2-2	TRBV6-6	-	TGTGCCAGCAGCAACTTGCCAGCCGGGGAGCTGTTTTTT	CASSNLPAGELFF
TRBD2	TRBJ2-1	TRBV5-1	-	TGCGCCAGCAGCTCGGGACTAGCGGGAGTGGATGAGCAGTTCTTC	CASSSGLAGVDEQFF
-	TRBJ1-1	TRBV6-6	-	TGTGCCAGCAGCCAAGGGCGGAACACTGAAGCTTTCTTT	CASSQGRNTEAFF
TRBD2	TRBJ2-1	TRBV5-1	few	TGCGCCAGCAGCTTCGGGACTAGCGGGAGCACTGAGCAGTTCTTC	CASSFGTSGSTEQFF
-	TRBJ2-7	TRBV10-3	few	TGTGCCATCAGCGGGGCGTTGTGGGGCGAGCAGTACTTC	CAISGALWGEQYF
-	TRBJ1-1	TRBV6-1	-	TGTGCCAGCAGAGTCAAGAACACTGAAGCTTTCTTT	CASRVKNTEAFF
TRBD2	TRBJ2-7	TRBV6-1	-	TGTGCCAGCAGAGCGGGGGGGAGCTCCTACGAGCAGTACTTC	CASRAGGSSYEQYF
-	TRBJ1-1	TRBV28	-	TGTGCCAGCAGTTTACTAGGAGTGAACACTGAAGCTTTCTTT	CASSLLGVNTEAFF
-	TRBJ2-7	TRBV20-1	-	TGCAGTGCGGGAAGTAGGCACGAGCAGTACTTC	CSAGSRHEQYF
-	TRBJ1-1	TRBV7-2	-	TGTGCCAGCAGCTTAGTGGGGGGGCAGTACACTGAAGCTTTCTTT	CASSLVGGQYTEAFF
-	TRBJ2-3	TRBV6-6	few	TGTGCCAGCAGTCAAACAGGGAAAAGTAGCACAGATACGCAGTATTTT	CASSQTGKSSTDTQYF
-	TRBJ1-2	TRBV28	-	TGTGCCACCACCGGACTTAACTATGGCTACACCTTC	CATTGLNYGYTF
TRBD2	TRBJ2-3	TRBV7-8	-	TGTGCCAGCAGCTTAGTAACTAGCGGGGGGTTGGACACAGATACGCAGTATTTT	CASSLVTSGGLDTDTQYF
TRBD2	TRBJ2-1	TRBV30	-	TGTGCCCTAAAAGGAGCGGGACTTCTCAATGAGCAGTTCTTC	CALKGAGLLNEQFF
-	TRBJ2-4	TRBV7-9	once	TGTGCCAGCAGCTTGGACATAGCCAAAAACATTCAGTACTTC	CASSLDIAKNIQYF
-	TRBJ2-7	TRBV6-1	-	TGTGCCAGCAGAGGGCAGCTCTCCTACGAGCAGTACTTC	CASRGQLSYEQYF
TRBD2	TRBJ2-7	TRBV28	-	TGTGCCAGCAGTCCAGGGCTAGCGGGGAAGTACGAGCAGTACTTC	CASSPGLAGKYEQYF
-	TRBJ1-1	TRBV28	-	TGTGCCAGCAGTTTTATTCGGGGGAACACTGAAGCTTTCTTT	CASSFIRGNTEAFF
TRBD1	TRBJ2-2	TRBV6-1	-	TGTGCCAGCAGTGCCGGGACAGGTGGGGCCGGGGAGCTGTTTTTT	CASSAGTGGAGELFF
-	TRBJ2-5	TRBV20-1	once	TGCAGTGCGAGCCTTGTAGAGACCCAGTACTTC	CSASLVETQYF
TRBD2	TRBJ2-3	TRBV28	-	TGTGCCAGCAGTCTTGGTTTGGCGGGAGTTGCAGATACGCAGTATTTT	CASSLGLAGVADTQYF
-	TRBJ1-2	TRBV6-6	-	TGTGCCAGCAGACCGGGACACCTTCCCTATGGCTACACCTTC	CASRPGHLPYGYTF
-	TRBJ2-1	TRBV19	once	TGTGCCAGTAGTGATGACCCCAGCACCAAGCAGTTCTTC	CASSDDPSTKQFF
-	TRBJ1-6	TRBV28	-	TGTGCCAGCAGTAGAGGGACCGCCCCCCTAGGTTCACCCCTCCACTTT	CASSRGTAPLGSPLHF
-	TRBJ2-7	TRBV6-5	-	TGTGCCAGCAGTTACAAGGGTTCCTACGAGCAGTACTTC	CASSYKGSYEQYF
TRBD1	TRBJ1-2	TRBV9	-	TGTGCCAGCGGCGTAGACCCGACAGGGGCCTATGGCTACACCTTC	CASGVDPTGAYGYTF
-	TRBJ1-1	TRBV11-2	-	TGTGCCAGCAGCTTAGACAGTTTCTACACTGAAGCTTTCTTT	CASSLDSFYTEAFF
TRBD2	TRBJ2-5	TRBV6-1	-	TGTGCCACCCTCTACGGGGGGGCTGAGACCCAGTACTTC	CATLYGGAETQYF
-	TRBJ2-6	TRBV7-2	few	TGTGCCAGCAGCTTATACATCGGGGGAACGGGAGGGGCCAACGTCCTGACTTTC	CASSLYIGGTGGANVLTF
-	TRBJ1-1	TRBV7-9	once	TGTGCCAGCAGCTTGGGGGTAGGCACTGAAGCTTTCTTT	CASSLGVGTEAFF
TRBD1	TRBJ2-7	TRBV6-1	-	TGTGCCAGCAGTGACAGGGGGTACGAGCAGTACTTC	CASSDRGYEQYF
-	TRBJ1-1	TRBV6-1	-	TGTGCCAGCAGTGAGGGTCCGAGGAACACTGAAGCTTTCTTT	CASSEGPRNTEAFF
-	TRBJ2-7	TRBV6-1	-	TGTGCCAGCAGTCGATCGGTACGGGCCTACGAGCAGTACTTC	CASSRSVRAYEQYF
TRBD2	TRBJ2-7	TRBV6-1	-	TGTGCCAGCAGTGCTAGCGGGAGAGGCTACGAGCAGTACTTC	CASSASGRGYEQYF
TRBD1	TRBJ1-4	TRBV28	once	TGTGCCAGCAGTTACACAGGGGGGCCTGAAAAACTGTTTTTT	CASSYTGGPEKLFF
-	TRBJ2-3	TRBV28	-	TGTGCCTCAGCGGGTGGGGCATTCGGCACAGATACGCAGTATTTT	CASAGGAFGTDTQYF
TRBD1	TRBJ1-4	TRBV7-9	-	TGTGCCAGCAGCCTGGGGACAGTGCGCTCAACTAATGAAAAACTGTTTTTT	CASSLGTVRSTNEKLFF
-	TRBJ2-1	TRBV7-9	-	TGTGCCAGCAGCTTAGCGCGCCTGGGTGAGCAGTTCTTC	CASSLARLGEQFF
-	TRBJ1-1	TRBV18	-	TGTGCCAGCTCAAGAAAGGAGGGTAGTGAAGCTTTCTTT	CASSRKEGSEAFF
TRBD1	TRBJ1-1	TRBV10-3	few	TGTGCCATCAGCCTGACAGGGGACACTGAAGCTTTCTTT	CAISLTGDTEAFF
-	TRBJ2-5	TRBV7-8	-	TGTGCCAGCAGCCAAAGGGGCTTCGGAGAGACCCAGTACTTC	CASSQRGFGETQYF
TRBD1	TRBJ2-7	TRBV18	-	TGTGCCAGCTCGCAAACAGGGGGCAGGTCCTACGAGCAGTACTTC	CASSQTGGRSYEQYF
TRBD2	TRBJ2-2	TRBV28	-	TGTGCCAGCAGTTTAAGGCTCCCTAGCGGGGGGTCCGGGGAGCTGTTTTTT	CASSLRLPSGGSGELFF
-	TRBJ2-7	TRBV21-1	-	TGCGCAAAGAGGACCAATAGGGAGGAGCAGTACTTC	CAKRTNREEQYF
-	TRBJ2-7	TRBV28	-	TGTGCCAGCAGTTTATCCGGGAGGGCAGGGGGTTCCTACGAGCAGTACTTC	CASSLSGRAGGSYEQYF